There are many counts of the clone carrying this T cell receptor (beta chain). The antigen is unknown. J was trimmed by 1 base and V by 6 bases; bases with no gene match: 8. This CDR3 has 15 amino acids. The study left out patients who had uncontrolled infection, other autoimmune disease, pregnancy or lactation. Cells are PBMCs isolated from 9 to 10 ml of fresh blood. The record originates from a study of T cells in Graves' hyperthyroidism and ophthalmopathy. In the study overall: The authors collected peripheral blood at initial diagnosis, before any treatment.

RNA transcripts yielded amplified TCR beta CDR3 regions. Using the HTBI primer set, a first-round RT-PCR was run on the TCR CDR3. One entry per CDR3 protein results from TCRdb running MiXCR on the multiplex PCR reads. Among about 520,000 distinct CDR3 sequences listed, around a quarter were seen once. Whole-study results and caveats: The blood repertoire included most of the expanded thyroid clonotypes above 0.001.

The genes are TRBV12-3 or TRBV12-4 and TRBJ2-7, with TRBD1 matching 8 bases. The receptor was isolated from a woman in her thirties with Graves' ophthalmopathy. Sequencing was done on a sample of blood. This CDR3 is CASRHLGQGSYEQYF. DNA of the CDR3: TGTGCCAGCAGGCATCTCGGACAGGGATCCTACGAGCAGTACTTC.